Following are 25 T cell receptor beta chains from one sample sequenced in a study of vaccination and CD4 T cells after COVID-19. The antigens these receptors bind are not known. Treatment here: approximately nine-day PBMC culture with coronavirus spike peptide pools or control peptides (ViraFEST assay). The Oncomine TCR Beta short-read assay was applied to DNA of cultured CD4+ T cells. Each CDR3 protein is one row after TCRdb ran MiXCR on the PCR reads. The table shows more than 9,000 distinct CDR3 sequences, with roughly 45% occurring only once. The sequenced sample consisted of CD4+ T cells from blood, cultured in vitro. The origin of the receptors is a human donor who had recovered from COVID-19.

In this sample, this clonotype turned up a few times. The gene calls are TRBV11-3 and TRBJ2-1; 8 nucleotides match TRBD2. Germline V gives CDR1 SGHNT, CDR2 YENEEA. The V gene end was trimmed by 5 bases and the J gene end by 6 bases; junction bases not matched to a gene: 12. The CDR3 loop spans 16 amino acids. This chain's CDR3 is CASSQNGGVRGNEQFF. The CDR3 DNA reads TGTGCCAGCAGCCAAAACGGGGGGGTGAGGGGCAATGAGCAGTTCTTC.

J is TRBJ1-2 and V is TRBV4-1, with D unresolved. This CDR3 comprises 14 residues. Trimming took 0 bases from V and 4 from J, leaving 9 bases between them. Per the germline V gene, CDR1 is MGHRA and CDR2 is YSYEKL. CDR3 protein: CASSQDSQAYGYTF. The CDR3 nucleotides read TGCGCCAGCAGCCAAGATTCCCAGGCCTATGGCTACACCTTC.

This CDR3 is CAWTGTGGTGELFF. The CDR3 nucleotides are TGTGCCTGGACCGGGACAGGGGGCACCGGGGAGCTGTTTTTT. The chain links TRBV30 to TRBJ2-2, with 11 bases fitting TRBD1. The CDR3 extends over 14 amino acids. The V gene's germline CDR1 is GTSNPN and CDR2 SVGIG (reference sequence). After removal of 4 bases from V and 4 bases from J, the junction contained 2 bases not matched to a gene.

V is TRBV7-8 and J is TRBJ1-1; possible D gene TRBD1, 6 bases. The V end was cut by 6 bases, the J end by 4 bases, with 18 bases between. The CDR3 consists of 15 residues. CDR1 is SGHVS and CDR2 is FQNEAQ in the germline V gene. The CDR3 loop is CASSPNRVPSTEAFF. CDR3 sequence (DNA): TGTGCCAGCAGTCCGAACAGGGTGCCGAGCACTGAAGCTTTCTTT. The whole variable domain, filled in from reference TRBV7-8 and TRBJ1-1, reads GAGVSQSPRYKVAKRGQDVALRCDPISGHVSLFWYQQALGQGPEFLTYFQNEAQLDKSGLPSDRFFAERPEGSVSTLKIQRTQQEDSAVYLCASSPNRVPSTEAFFGQGTRLTVV.

This chain uses TRBV11-2 with TRBJ1-6; D unresolved. The CDR3 extends over 13 amino acids. V shed 4 bases and J shed 4 bases, with 5 bases lying between them. Germline CDR1 SGHAT, CDR2 FQNNGV. CDR3 amino acids: CASSSGYNSPLHF. The DNA of the CDR3 is TGTGCCAGCAGCTCGGGGTATAATTCACCCCTCCACTTT.

This CDR3 is CACRGAGSYNEQFF. CDR3 in DNA: TGTGCCTGCCGGGGGGCGGGGAGCTACAATGAGCAGTTCTTC. The V call is TRBV19, the J call TRBJ2-1, with D possibly TRBD2 on 7 matching bases. This CDR3 has 14 amino acids. Germline V gene sequence: CDR1 LNHDA, CDR2 SQIVND (reference sequence). V was cut by 11 bases and J by 3 bases, with 17 bases left in between.

The chain is built from TRBV5-4 and TRBJ1-1; TRBD1 matches 10 bases. Germline CDR1 and CDR2: SGHNT and YYREEE (reference sequence). Trimming took 4 bases from V and 0 from J; bases not matched to a gene: 6. The CDR3 sequence is 16 residues long. Written as DNA, the CDR3 is TGTGCCAGCAGCCGGGACAGGGGAAGTGTGAACACTGAAGCTTTCTTT. Encoded protein: CASSRDRGSVNTEAFF.

The chain carries TRBV10-3 and TRBJ1-6, with TRBD1 matching 10 bases. J gave up 8 bases and V 11 bases, and 6 bases lay outside the gene matches. The CDR3 sequence is 13 residues long. Germline CDR1 ENHRY, CDR2 SYGVKD. The CDR3 is CAARGTGDSPLHF. DNA of the CDR3: TGTGCCGCCAGAGGGACAGGGGATTCACCCCTCCACTTT.

The V gene is TRBV5-1, the J gene TRBJ2-7; 7 bases are a match to TRBD2. Germline assignment: CDR1 SGHRS and CDR2 YFSETQ. The CDR3 runs to 17 residues. After removal of 2 bases from V and 0 bases from J, the junction contained 11 bases not matched to a gene. The DNA for the CDR3 is TGCGCCAGCAGCTTCCAGCGGGGTCGAACCCACTCCTACGAGCAGTACTTC. Residues: CASSFQRGRTHSYEQYF.

This clonotype was observed a few times. Here the CDR3 reads CASSERASGGAREQFF. DNA for the CDR3: TGTGCCAGCAGTGAAAGGGCTAGCGGGGGGGCCAGGGAGCAGTTCTTC. The V and J genes are TRBV6-1 and TRBJ2-1; the match to TRBD2 covers 12 bases. Per the germline V gene, CDR1 is MNHNS and CDR2 is SASEGT. V trimming: 2 bases; J trimming: 10 bases; junction bases outside the gene matches: 9. This CDR3 region has 16 residues.

The CDR3 nucleotides are TGTGCCAGCAGTTTCGGGGGAAGGACTGAAGCTTTCTTT. Translation gives CASSFGGRTEAFF. The chain couples TRBV12-3 or TRBV12-4 to TRBJ1-1, with D possibly TRBD1 on 5 matching bases. This CDR3 spans 13 amino acids. Trimming pared 3 bases from V and 5 bases from J, leaving 10 bases between.

This clonotype has more than one count but fewer than ten. V usage is TRBV10-3 and J usage is TRBJ2-1, with D possibly being TRBD1 (6 bases). The germline V and J ends were trimmed by 5 bases and 0 bases, with 11 bases remaining between them. The germline V gene has CDR1 ENHRY and CDR2 SYGVKD. This CDR3 contains 15 residues. CDR3: CAISRQVSSYNEQFF. The DNA for the CDR3 is TGTGCCATCAGTAGACAGGTGAGCTCCTACAATGAGCAGTTCTTC.

The chain joins TRBV21-1 to TRBJ2-7; the table's D gene call, TRBD1, was not cross checked with the DNA. TRBV21-1 is annotated as a pseudogene. CDR3 length equals 17 residues. CDR3 sequence: CASSNCLQGTNRSEQYF. CDR3 coding DNA: TGTGCCAGCAGCAATTGTCTTCAGGGTACTAATAGGTCCGAGCAGTACTTC.

The chain carries TRBV20-1 and TRBJ1-2; D not certain. Germline CDR1 DFQATT, CDR2 SNEGSKA (reference sequence). This CDR3 is built from 11 residues. V lost 6 bases and J lost 7, with 12 bases in between. The CDR3 is CSAVLNGGYTF. The CDR3 DNA is TGCAGTGCAGTTTTGAACGGTGGCTACACCTTC.

This chain joins TRBV18 and TRBJ1-2, with 8 bases lining up with TRBD1. The trim removed 7 bases at V and 2 bases at J, leaving 9 bases unmatched. The CDR3 has 15 amino acids. Germline CDR1 reads KGHSH; CDR2 reads LQKENI. CDR3 in DNA: TGTGCCAGCTTCTTAGGCCAGGGGGCGAACTATGGCTACACCTTC. Translation gives CASFLGQGANYGYTF.

There are a few counts of this clonotype. The rearrangement links TRBV11-2 to TRBJ2-4, with TRBD2 matching over 10 bases. Germline V gene sequence: CDR1 SGHAT, CDR2 FQNNGV. The CDR3 runs to 18 residues. The V segment lost 8 bases and the J segment 1 base; nucleotides outside the gene matches: 14. The CDR3 DNA follows: TGTGCCAGCTCCGTAGTAGCGGGGGGAATGGGGGCCAAAAACATTCAGTACTTC. Amino acid sequence: CASSVVAGGMGAKNIQYF. Using reference TRBV11-2 and TRBJ2-4 for the parts outside the CDR3, the full variable domain is EAGVAQSPRYKIIEKRQSVAFWCNPISGHATLYWYQQILGQGPKLLIQFQNNGVVDDSQLPKDRFSAERLKGVDSTLKIQPAKLEDSAVYLCASSVVAGGMGAKNIQYFGAGTRLSVL.

In this sample, this clonotype turned up a few times. The chain is built from TRBV7-8 and TRBJ2-5; D is possibly TRBD1 or TRBD2 (5 bases each). CDR1 is SGHVS and CDR2 is FQNEAQ in the germline V gene. This CDR3 region has 17 residues. V gave up 0 bases and J gave up 3 bases, with 17 bases separating them. The CDR3 DNA is TGTGCCAGCAGCTTAGCAATGGATTGGTTGGGGGAAGAGACCCAGTACTTC. It specifies CASSLAMDWLGEETQYF. Full variable domain (outside the CDR3, taken from reference TRBV7-8 and TRBJ2-5): GAGVSQSPRYKVAKRGQDVALRCDPISGHVSLFWYQQALGQGPEFLTYFQNEAQLDKSGLPSDRFFAERPEGSVSTLKIQRTQQEDSAVYLCASSLAMDWLGEETQYFGPGTRLLVL.

This clonotype turned up a few times. V gene TRBV6-2 or TRBV6-3 combines with J gene TRBJ2-2, with 7 bases aligning to TRBD1. Germline lookup yields CDR1 MNHEY and CDR2 SVGEGT. V lost 4 bases and J lost 7; bases outside the gene matches: 9. CDR3 length: 15 residues. In DNA, the CDR3 is TGTGCCAGCAGTTCAGACAGGGCTGCGGGCGGGGAGCTGTTTTTT. This codes for CASSSDRAAGGELFF.

The CDR3 region has the DNA TGTGCCAGCAGCTTAGAAGGAGGGGCCGGGGAGCTGTTTTTT. Amino acids: CASSLEGGAGELFF. The genes are TRBV7-2 and TRBJ2-2, with D perhaps matching TRBD2 (6 bases). The CDR3 totals 14 residues. The V and J ends lost 1 base and 6 bases respectively, with 9 bases between them. Germline V CDR1 and CDR2: SGHTA, FQGNSA.

This rearrangement joins TRBV7-9 to TRBJ1-4, with D possibly being TRBD1 (5 bases). Trimming stripped 7 bases from V and 4 bases from J, with 13 bases between. CDR3 length equals 14 residues. In germline, CDR1 is SEHNR, CDR2 FQNEAQ (reference sequence). The CDR3 protein is CASTKDSINEKLFF. CDR3 DNA sequence: TGTGCCAGCACCAAAGACAGCATTAATGAAAAACTGTTTTTT.

J is TRBJ2-5 and V is TRBV29-1; D gene uncertain. V was trimmed by 1 base and J by 1 base, leaving 13 bases between them. The CDR3 is made up of 15 amino acids. Germline V CDR1 and CDR2: SQVTM, ANQGSEA. The CDR3 region has the DNA TGCAGCGTTGAAGTTTCTAGGGCTACCCAAGAGACCCAGTACTTC. Protein sequence: CSVEVSRATQETQYF.

The chain combines TRBV6-1 with TRBJ2-3; possible D gene TRBD2, 7 bases. The germline V gene encodes CDR1 MNHNS and CDR2 SASEGT. CDR3 length: 14 amino acids. V lost 6 bases and J 6 bases, leaving 16 bases between the germline ends. CDR3: CASSSEAGADTQYF. CDR3 DNA sequence: TGTGCCAGCAGCTCCGAGGCGGGGGCTGATACGCAGTATTTT.

This chain connects TRBV20-1 to TRBJ1-3; the D gene is possibly TRBD1 (5 bases). This CDR3 comprises 14 residues. Trimming stripped 0 bases from V and 4 bases from J, with 10 bases between. The germline V gene encodes CDR1 DFQATT and CDR2 SNEGSKA (reference sequence). CDR3 protein: CSARDGRDGNTIYF. The DNA of the CDR3 is TGCAGTGCTAGAGACGGCAGGGACGGAAACACCATATATTTT.

The table lists this clonotype with a few counts. The V and J genes are TRBV6-2 or TRBV6-3 and TRBJ1-5; the match to TRBD1 covers 7 bases. Germline V gives CDR1 MNHEY, CDR2 SVGEGT. CDR3 length: 13 amino acids. V lost 4 bases to trimming and J lost 6 bases; unmatched junction nucleotides: 3. CDR3: CASSLTGIQPQHF. As DNA, the CDR3 is TGTGCCAGCAGTTTGACAGGGATTCAGCCCCAGCATTTT.

This clonotype was observed a single time. This sequence joins TRBV30 and TRBJ2-7; 9 bases are shared with TRBD1. The CDR3 length is 17 residues. Germline V gene sequence: CDR1 GTSNPN, CDR2 SVGIG (reference sequence). Trimming cost V 0 bases and J 5 bases; bases outside gene matches: 14. The CDR3 nucleotides read TGTGCCTGGAGTGTCCCTTTACCGGGACAGGGCTTTGACGAGCAGTACTTC. It specifies CAWSVPLPGQGFDEQYF.